The rows below give T cell receptor beta chains drawn from one sample of a study of blood T cells in healthy people across ages. TCRdb reanalysed the 5' RACE reads using MiXCR and keeps one entry per CDR3 protein. Of about 670,000 distinct CDR3 sequences in the sample, roughly half were seen once. The sequencing sample was made of blood. Receptors originate from a woman older than 75 in good health. CDR3s include the opening cysteine and the closing phenylalanine or tryptophan. A D gene is named only where the DNA matches it firmly. The size field is filled for only some rows; it gives once, few, many or a size class.

length | J | size | D | V | DNA | CDR3
15 | TRBJ2-1 | few | TRBD2 | TRBV7-3 | TGTGCCAGCAGCACAAGCGGGGGGTTATACAATGAGCAGTTCTTC | CASSTSGGLYNEQFF
14 | TRBJ2-3 | many | . | TRBV12-3/TRBV12-4 | TGTGCCAGCAGCTTAGTGGGTTTCCCAGATACGCAGTATTTT | CASSLVGFPDTQYF
15 | TRBJ2-1 | many | . | TRBV12-3/TRBV12-4 | TGTGCCAGCACCTTCCTTCTAGCGCCTAACAATGAGCAGTTCTTC | CASTFLLAPNNEQFF
14 | TRBJ2-7 | many | . | TRBV20-1 | TGCAGTGCTATAACCGGGATTCCTCCCTACGAGCAGTACTTC | CSAITGIPPYEQYF
17 | TRBJ2-6 | . | . | TRBV6-5 | TGTGCCAGCAGTTACTCCTCAGCCCACTCTGGGGCCAACGTCCTGACTTTC | CASSYSSAHSGANVLTF
14 | TRBJ1-5 | . | . | TRBV20-1 | TGCAGTACACAAAACCAGTATAGCAATCAGCCCCAGCATTTT | CSTQNQYSNQPQHF
16 | TRBJ2-1 | . | TRBD2 | TRBV5-1 | TGCGCCAGCAGCTTTACTAGCGGGGGGCTTTACAATGAGCAGTTCTTC | CASSFTSGGLYNEQFF
14 | TRBJ1-5 | many | . | TRBV10-3 | TGTGCCATCAGTGAGACAGGACCGCAAAGGGGACAGCATTTT | CAISETGPQRGQHF
12 | TRBJ1-6 | . | . | TRBV27 | TGTGCCAGCAAGGGCTATAATTCACCCCTCCACTTT | CASKGYNSPLHF
13 | TRBJ1-2 | . | TRBD1 | TRBV12-3/TRBV12-4 | TGTGCCAGCAGTTGGACAGGGACTGATGGCTACACCTTC | CASSWTGTDGYTF
14 | TRBJ2-3 | . | . | TRBV7-2 | TGTGCCACCAGTAGTGGGACCAGCACAGAGACACAGTATTTT | CATSSGTSTETQYF
14 | TRBJ2-7 | . | . | TRBV5-1 | TGCGCCAGCAGCTTGGATACGGTGGCCTACGAGCAGTACTTC | CASSLDTVAYEQYF
13 | TRBJ1-1 | . | . | TRBV7-9 | TGTGCCAGCAGCGTGAAGCAGCCCACTGAAGCTTTCTTT | CASSVKQPTEAFF
15 | TRBJ2-7 | . | . | TRBV9 | TGTGCCTGCAGCGTAGCTACCCACAGCTCCTACGAGCAGTACTTC | CACSVATHSSYEQYF
12 | TRBJ2-5 | . | . | TRBV5-1 | TGCGCCAGCAGCGCCGGGGGAGAGACCCAGTACTTC | CASSAGGETQYF
16 | TRBJ2-1 | . | TRBD2 | TRBV7-2 | TGTGCCAGCAGCCCTACTAGCGGGAGCTCCGGCAATGAGCAGTTCTTC | CASSPTSGSSGNEQFF
16 | TRBJ1-5 | few | TRBD1 | TRBV7-2 | TGTGCCAGCAGCCGATGGACAGGGGTGAGCAATCAGCCCCAGCATTTT | CASSRWTGVSNQPQHF
12 | TRBJ2-5 | many | . | TRBV7-8 | TGTGCCAGCAGCTCCCTACTAGAGACCCAGTACTTC | CASSSLLETQYF
14 | TRBJ2-6 | many | . | TRBV29-1 | TGCAGCGTCATACAGGAAACTGGGGCCAACGTCCTGACTTTC | CSVIQETGANVLTF
14 | TRBJ2-7 | many | TRBD2 | TRBV4-1 | TGCGCCAGCAGCTGGGGACTAGCAGTTGACGAGCAGTACTTC | CASSWGLAVDEQYF
16 | TRBJ2-7 | . | TRBD2 | TRBV3-1 | TGTGCCAGCAGCCCGATATCTAGCGGGGCACACTACGAGCAGTACTTC | CASSPISSGAHYEQYF
17 | TRBJ2-1 | . | TRBD2 | TRBV12-3/TRBV12-4 | TGTGCCAGCAGTTTCGTTCTAGCGGGAGGTCGAGGCAATGAGCAGTTCTTC | CASSFVLAGGRGNEQFF
15 | TRBJ2-7 | . | . | TRBV7-9 | TGTGCCAGCAACGGTGACAGATTCTCCTACAATGAGCAGTACTTC | CASNGDRFSYNEQYF
14 | TRBJ1-1 | . | . | TRBV7-3 | TGTGCCAGCAGCTACAGGGTTACGGACACTGAAGCTTTCTTT | CASSYRVTDTEAFF
17 | TRBJ2-5 | many | TRBD1 | TRBV7-6 | TGTGCCAGCAGCTTAGTTTTTAGGGGACAGGCCCAAGAGACCCAGTACTTC | CASSLVFRGQAQETQYF
14 | TRBJ1-2 | . | . | TRBV7-8 | TGTGCCAGCTCTGCCGACGGGAAGGGACATGGCTACACCTTC | CASSADGKGHGYTF
11 | TRBJ2-7 | . | TRBD1 | TRBV27 | TGTGCCAGCAGTGAGGGACAGGGGGTGTACTTC | CASSEGQGVYF
11 | TRBJ2-5 | many | . | TRBV20-1 | TGCAGTGCTAGCAGGCAAGAGACCCAGTACTTC | CSASRQETQYF
18 | TRBJ1-5 | . | TRBD1 | TRBV2 | TGTGCCAGCAGTAAAGACCCGGGACAGGGAGAGGTTAATCAGCCCCAGCATTTT | CASSKDPGQGEVNQPQHF
15 | TRBJ1-5 | . | . | TRBV2 | TGTGCCAGCAGTGTAGAGGGGGTCAGCAATCAGCCCCAGCATTTT | CASSVEGVSNQPQHF
17 | TRBJ2-3 | many | . | TRBV4-2 | TGTGCCAGCAGCCAAGATTCCCCGGGCCAGGGCACAGATACGCAGTATTTT | CASSQDSPGQGTDTQYF
13 | TRBJ2-5 | . | TRBD1 | TRBV28 | TGTGCCAGCAACCCCGGGACAGGGGGGACCCAGTACTTC | CASNPGTGGTQYF
16 | TRBJ2-3 | . | TRBD2 | TRBV20-1 | TGCAGTGCTAGAGATGGCGGGAGATACCTGGTAGATACGCAGTATTTT | CSARDGGRYLVDTQYF
14 | TRBJ2-5 | many | . | TRBV20-1 | TGCAGTGCTAGATTAGGGGGGACCCAAGAGACCCAGTACTTC | CSARLGGTQETQYF
16 | TRBJ1-2 | . | TRBD1 | TRBV4-1 | TGCGCCAGCAGCTCTCGAGCGGGACAGAGAAACTATGGCTACACCTTC | CASSSRAGQRNYGYTF
15 | TRBJ2-2 | few | . | TRBV12-3/TRBV12-4 | TGTGCCAGCAGTTTTGCCACCGCGAACACCGGGGAGCTGTTTTTT | CASSFATANTGELFF
15 | TRBJ2-3 | once | . | TRBV20-1 | TGCAGTGCTAGAGGGTTTCAGCGGTACACAGATACGCAGTATTTT | CSARGFQRYTDTQYF
13 | TRBJ1-2 | . | TRBD1 | TRBV12-3/TRBV12-4 | TGTGCCAGCAGTCCGTTGACAGGGGATGGCTACACCTTC | CASSPLTGDGYTF
14 | TRBJ2-1 | . | TRBD2 | TRBV24-1 | TGTGCCACCAGCCCTAGCGGGGGGGCTAATGAGCAGTTCTTC | CATSPSGGANEQFF
16 | TRBJ2-3 | . | . | TRBV20-1 | TGCAGTGCTCCCCCAGGAGGAAGCGGACGCACAGATACGCAGTATTTT | CSAPPGGSGRTDTQYF
15 | TRBJ2-1 | . | . | TRBV24-1 | TGTGCCACCAGTGATTCAAACAGGGCCTACAATGAGCAGTTCTTC | CATSDSNRAYNEQFF
15 | TRBJ2-1 | . | TRBD1 | TRBV20-1 | TGCAGTGCCCCGACAGGGACGAGCTCCTACAATGAGCAGTTCTTC | CSAPTGTSSYNEQFF
15 | TRBJ2-6 | once | . | TRBV29-1 | TGCAGCGTCGACGACAGGAACTCTGGGGCCAACGTCCTGACTTTC | CSVDDRNSGANVLTF
15 | TRBJ2-1 | . | . | TRBV20-1 | TGCAGTGCTAGAGATTACGGGAGACGTGACAATGAGCAGTTCTTC | CSARDYGRRDNEQFF
13 | TRBJ2-7 | . | . | TRBV30 | TGTGCCTGGAGTGTACGGGGCCCCTACGAGCAGTACTTC | CAWSVRGPYEQYF
16 | TRBJ2-6 | . | TRBD1 | TRBV7-3 | TGTGCCAGCAGCCCGCACAGGGGTTTTGGGGCCAACGTCCTGACTTTC | CASSPHRGFGANVLTF
12 | TRBJ2-1 | many | . | TRBV7-9 | TGTGCCAGCAGCTTTTACTCCAATGAGCAGTTCTTC | CASSFYSNEQFF
15 | TRBJ1-1 | once | . | TRBV5-1 | TGCGCCAGCACCTCAACCGGGGCTACGAACACTGAAGCTTTCTTT | CASTSTGATNTEAFF
13 | TRBJ1-2 | . | . | TRBV14 | TGTGCCAGCAGCCTAGTCGAACGAAGAGGCTACACCTTC | CASSLVERRGYTF
15 | TRBJ2-1 | . | TRBD2 | TRBV7-2 | TGTGCCAGCAGACGACTGGGACTAGTAAAGTCGCACGAGTTCTTC | CASRRLGLVKSHEFF
14 | TRBJ1-2 | . | . | TRBV5-6 | TGTGCCAGCAGCGTGGTGCACCAGAACTATGGCTACACCTTC | CASSVVHQNYGYTF
15 | TRBJ2-3 | . | TRBD1 | TRBV7-2 | TGTGCCAGCAGCTCGACAGGGACCTCGGGAGATACGCAGTATTTT | CASSSTGTSGDTQYF